This TCR beta chain was captured by sequencing in a study of shared clonotypes between healthy human individuals (dated by TCRdb to 2020 to 2021). With regard to the full study: The cohort comprised two women and three men aged 18 to 49 years. For each donor, CD4 naive and CD4 memory were each given three plates, CD8 naive was given two plates, and CD8 memory was given one plate. To estimate repertoire size and how much clonotypes are shared between individuals, the study performed deep sequencing of blood TCR repertoires from a handful of healthy adults. To increase sequencing depth and limit assay-specific biases, different laboratories used diverse techniques to prepare libraries and sequence TCR repertoires. Per donor, leukapheresis produced somewhere between about 0.85 and 9.5 billion PBMCs. Here is what the overall study found, with its caveats: Incomplete sequencing was indicated by rarefaction of sorted-subset datasets, despite the large sequencing depth. Sampling was restricted to blood, and TCR repertoires in tissue are likely to differ from TCR repertoires in blood. The genetic and exposure-history diversity represented was limited by the small number of donors. Pairwise subsampling indicated that sequencing depth was expected to affect the degree of clonotype sharing among donors. Naive subsets generally had larger estimated clonotype richness than memory subsets. About 5% of naive CD4, 3.5% of naive CD8, approximately 2.2% of memory CD4, and 0.35% to 0.5% of memory CD8 clonotypes were shared across several donors. Compared with non-shared clonotypes, the clonotypes found in all four sorted-subset donors had higher generation probabilities.

The germline V gene provides CDR1 SNHLY and CDR2 FYNNEI. The V end loses 4 bases and the J end loses 4 bases, and a stretch of 5 bases separates them. The CDR3 sequence holds 11 residues, the cysteine and phenylalanine included. CDR3 DNA only is kept here, 33 bases in frame from base 1. Notes on this clone: Its antigen is unknown. The record has no base qualities; no much larger clone is one base away. Other nucleotide sequences from this sample produce the same CDR3.

Using the deep immunoSEQ assay, TCR CDR3 regions were amplified from genomic DNA by multiplex PCR. For each cell subset, the extracted genomic DNA was distributed evenly across all wells of several immunoSEQ 96-well plates, and each plate served as one replicate. Each replicate PCR for sorted subsets received about 220 ng genomic DNA, equal to about 29,000 T cell genomes. The purified libraries were quantified using a Qubit 3.0 fluorometer, sized with a Bioanalyzer 2100, and then quantified again using the KAPA Library Quantification kit. Every immunoSEQ 96-well plate was sequenced on a separate single-read 150-cycle Illumina NextSeq 550 flow cell. Under the source paper's analysis protocol: The immunoSEQ output contained only junctional sequences without quality scores, so filtering could not match that applied to full-length reads. Sequences were annotated with PyIR, a Python wrapper for IgBLAST v1.9, using IMGT germline references to assign V/J genes and CDR3. Reads with weak V/J assignments (E-value above 1e-6), missing CDR3, stop codons, out-of-frame junctions, or ambiguous translated residues were removed. V3J clonotypes were defined as sequences sharing an identical inferred V gene, J gene, and CDR3 amino acid sequence. To compute the percentage overlap between repertoires, the number of shared unique clonotypes was divided by the size of the smaller repertoire. Three approaches were used to assess repertoire richness: RTK rarefaction, the Chao1 estimator, and Recon v2.1 estimates of unobserved clonotypes. Generation probabilities were computed with OLGA for all TCRbeta clonotypes obtained by the gDNA method from several donors. TCRdb limited this immuneACCESS table to in-frame rearrangements with V and J called. A share of clones is missing; checked studies link under half to unresolved V genes, and the rest is unexplained. The D gene and trimming were derived from the DNA, and the V and J assignments and clone size from that table. The sample yields over 850,000 clones; 78% were counted once. Roughly 0.56% of the sample lies in the top ten.

The donors were healthy, HIV-negative adults who had no recently reported acute infections or vaccinations. Every donor was a Caucasian adult living in Nashville, Tennessee, USA. Magnetic negative selection was used to enrich CD4+ T cells, after which naive cells were positively selected on CD45RA and the negative fraction became the memory subset. Blood was obtained by leukapheresis, after which PBMCs were separated by Ficoll-Histopaque density gradient centrifugation and cryopreserved in liquid nitrogen vapor phase. Purity and quantity of every magnetically sorted T cell population were checked by analytical flow cytometry. Each sorted fraction had its genomic DNA isolated and then quantified by UV absorbance on a Nanodrop 2000c.

The rearranged chain carries TRBV2 and TRBJ2-7; no D gene can be assigned with confidence. The sequence came from a man younger than 35 in good health. Some clones in this sample may be carry-over from other donors' samples. The material sequenced was memory CD4+ T cells from PBMCs. This specimen's cell subset or site label, per the study, means: CD45RA-negative fraction. This receptor has the CDR3 CASSGSYEQYF. The nucleotide sequence reads as follows: TGTGCCAGCAGTGGTAGTTACGAGCAGTACTTC.